The sequence of this TCR beta chain was determined in a study of cytotoxic CD8 clonotypes in ibrutinib-treated CLL. The sample holds a few counts of this clone. As yet, its antigen is unknown. Findings of the study overall: Circulating CD8+ T-cell counts were tracked by baseline clonality, which exceeded that of age-matched healthy donors.

Method: immunoSEQ multiplex PCR; TCRdb's copy keeps in-frame clones and lacks some. The sample yields around 140,000 clones, roughly 85% seen once. Between the trimmed V and J ends, which lost 3 bases and 2 bases, there was a span of 5 bases. This CDR3 is 12 amino acids long. CDR1 and CDR2 from the germline V gene are ENHRY and SYGVKD. The gene calls are TRBV10-3 and TRBJ2-7; D is undetermined. This material consisted of PBMCs, taken after 24 months of ibrutinib treatment. This receptor was taken from a human donor with chronic lymphocytic leukemia. CDR3: CAISDRAYEQYF. The CDR3 DNA reads as TGTGCCATCAGTGATCGGGCCTACGAGCAGTACTTC.